Listed below are T cell receptor beta chains from one sample, sequenced in a study of blood T cell repertoires in COVID-19. Clones were read by immunoSEQ multiplex PCR, and TCRdb kept only the in-frame ones, dropping some. The sample carries about 200,000 clones, around three quarters recorded once. The sample taken for sequencing was peripheral blood. These receptors all stem from a woman in her seventies with acute or convalescent COVID-19. Each CDR3 is given with its conserved first and last residue. The D gene is left open where the match is weak. Rows give clone size only sometimes, using once, few, many, or a class for an expanded clone.

d_call,v_call,clone_size,j_call,cdr3_nt,cdr3_aa
NA,TRBV5-4,few,TRBJ2-1,TGTGCCAGCAGCTTGGACTTTTTTTCGTACAATGAGCAGTTCTTC,CASSLDFFSYNEQFF
TRBD1,TRBV28,NA,TRBJ2-3,TGTGCCAGCAGTTTAGGGACAGGGGGCACAGATACGCAGTATTTT,CASSLGTGGTDTQYF
TRBD2,TRBV4-1,NA,TRBJ2-1,TGCGCCAGCAGCCAGTCTGCGGGAGCTAGTGAGCAGTTCTTC,CASSQSAGASEQFF
NA,TRBV12-5,NA,TRBJ2-5,TGTGATCGGCTATACGGCAGGAAAAACCCCCAAGAGACCCAGTACTTC,CDRLYGRKNPQETQYF
NA,TRBV28,NA,TRBJ1-2,TGTGCCAGCAGTCTCGGACACAGTAACTATGGCTACACCTTC,CASSLGHSNYGYTF
TRBD2,TRBV29-1,NA,TRBJ2-1,TGCAGCGGGCGGACTAGCGGGAAAAACAATGAGCAGTTCTTC,CSGRTSGKNNEQFF
NA,TRBV28,few,TRBJ2-1,TGTGCCAGCATTGGCGGGAAGGGGTCCTACAATGAGCAGTTCTTC,CASIGGKGSYNEQFF
NA,TRBV5-4,NA,TRBJ2-5,TGTGCCAGCAGCCCGTTTTCGGGAGCCCCAGAGACCCAGTACTTC,CASSPFSGAPETQYF
TRBD1,TRBV28,NA,TRBJ1-6,TGTGCCAGCAGTTTGTATTTGACAGGGGGATCACCCCTCCACTTT,CASSLYLTGGSPLHF
NA,TRBV5-5,NA,TRBJ2-1,TGTGCCAGCAGCTTGTCGGGACTCTTCTCCTACAATGAGCAGTTCTTC,CASSLSGLFSYNEQFF
NA,TRBV24-1,NA,TRBJ2-3,TGTGCCACCAGTGATGAGGTCACCACAGATACGCAGTATTTT,CATSDEVTTDTQYF
TRBD2,TRBV27,NA,TRBJ2-3,TGTGCCAGCAGACGGCTAGCGGGGTCCACAGATACGCAGTATTTT,CASRRLAGSTDTQYF
TRBD2,TRBV5-4,NA,TRBJ2-1,TGTGCCAGCAGCTTGTCCTTAGCGGGTGACTACAATGAGCAGTTCTTC,CASSLSLAGDYNEQFF
TRBD1,TRBV12-3/TRBV12-4,NA,TRBJ1-5,TGTGCCAGCATAGGGGGCGATCAGCCCCAGCATTTT,CASIGGDQPQHF
NA,TRBV2,NA,TRBJ2-3,TGTGCCAGCGGTTCAGAAGTCACAGATACGCAGTATTTT,CASGSEVTDTQYF
TRBD1,TRBV3-1/TRBV3-2,NA,TRBJ1-1,TGTGCCAGCAGCCAAGGTAGGACAGGGTGGGGTCCTTCTGAAGCTTTCTTT,CASSQGRTGWGPSEAFF
NA,TRBV27,many,TRBJ1-1,TGTGCCAGCAGTTTATTTGACAGGAACACTGAAGCTTTCTTT,CASSLFDRNTEAFF
TRBD2,TRBV9,NA,TRBJ2-1,TGTGCCAGCAGCGTTACTAGCGGTTTAGCTGAGCAGTTCTTC,CASSVTSGLAEQFF
NA,TRBV6-5,NA,TRBJ1-1,TGTGCCAGCAGTTACGGCGACAGCAACACTGAAGCTTTCTTT,CASSYGDSNTEAFF
TRBD1,TRBV30,NA,TRBJ1-1,TGTGCCTGGAGTCTTTCAGGGGGCACTGAAGCTTTCTTT,CAWSLSGGTEAFF
TRBD2,TRBV10-1,NA,TRBJ2-2,TGCGCCAGCAGTGAGTCGCTAGCGGGATCCGGGGAGCTGTTTTTT,CASSESLAGSGELFF
TRBD1,TRBV6-5,NA,TRBJ2-7,TGTGCCAGCAGTTACTCGATAAACGACAGGGTAAACGAGCAGTACTTC,CASSYSINDRVNEQYF
NA,TRBV11-2,once,TRBJ1-2,TGTGCCAGCAGCTTAGGCGTATTCTATGGCTACACCTTC,CASSLGVFYGYTF
NA,TRBV27,few,TRBJ1-5,TGTGCCAGCAGCCAAGGGGCAGGGCCTAGGCCCCAGCATTTT,CASSQGAGPRPQHF
NA,TRBV27,NA,TRBJ2-3,TGTGCCAGCGGAGACAGGCCAGATACGCAGTATTTT,CASGDRPDTQYF
NA,TRBV18,NA,TRBJ2-5,TGTGCCAGCTCAGCGGGACAGCAAGAGACCCAGTACTTC,CASSAGQQETQYF
NA,TRBV7-2,NA,TRBJ2-5,TGTGCCAGCAGCTTAACAAACACCCGCCAAGAGACCCAGTACTTC,CASSLTNTRQETQYF
TRBD2,TRBV2,once,TRBJ2-1,TGTGCCAGCAAACGGGGACTAGCGGGAGGATCCTACAATGAGCAGTTCTTC,CASKRGLAGGSYNEQFF
TRBD1,TRBV11-1,once,TRBJ1-6,TGTGCCAGCAGCCCCGGACAGGGAAACTCACCCCTCCACTTT,CASSPGQGNSPLHF
NA,TRBV4-1,NA,TRBJ1-2,TGCGCCAGCAGCCAAGATCAGGGAACTAACTATGGCTACACCTTC,CASSQDQGTNYGYTF
NA,TRBV28,NA,TRBJ2-1,TGTGCCAGCAGTTTATTTTCCCAGTACGATGAGCAGTTCTTC,CASSLFSQYDEQFF
NA,TRBV30,NA,TRBJ2-4,TGTGCCTGGAGTGTTCCCGGGACAAAAAACATTCAGTACTTC,CAWSVPGTKNIQYF
NA,TRBV12-3/TRBV12-4,few,TRBJ2-1,TGTGCCAGCAGAGAGACTAGTGATGAGCAGTTCTTC,CASRETSDEQFF
NA,TRBV19,NA,TRBJ1-5,TGTGCCAGTACTACAAGACAGGGCAATCAGCCCCAGCATTTT,CASTTRQGNQPQHF
NA,TRBV30,NA,TRBJ1-1,TGTGCCTGGAGTGGCGGGACCTCGAGGACTGAAGCTTTCTTT,CAWSGGTSRTEAFF
NA,TRBV3-1/TRBV3-2,NA,TRBJ2-7,TGTGCCAGCAGCCCCAGGGGTTTAGCCTACGAGCAGTACTTC,CASSPRGLAYEQYF
NA,TRBV28,once,TRBJ1-5,TGTGCCAGCAGTTTAGTACAGAAGAGCAATCAGCCCCAGCATTTT,CASSLVQKSNQPQHF
NA,TRBV18,NA,TRBJ1-1,TGTGCCAGCTCACCAGTTACGGGAATGAACACTGAAGCTTTCTTT,CASSPVTGMNTEAFF
TRBD1,TRBV28,NA,TRBJ1-1,TGTGCCAGCAGGTATGACAGGGGGCCGAACACTGAAGCTTTCTTT,CASRYDRGPNTEAFF
TRBD1,TRBV10-3,NA,TRBJ2-1,TGTGCCATCAGAATACAGGGGGACAATGAGCAGTTCTTC,CAIRIQGDNEQFF
NA,TRBV3-1/TRBV3-2,NA,TRBJ2-6,TGTGCCAGCAGCCAAATTGACGGACGGGGCTCTGGGGCCAACGTCCTGACTTTC,CASSQIDGRGSGANVLTF
TRBD2,TRBV7-8,NA,TRBJ2-2,TGTGCCAGCAGCTCAAGGACTAGCGTGGCCACCGGGGAGCTGTTTTTT,CASSSRTSVATGELFF
NA,TRBV30,NA,TRBJ1-1,TGTGCCTGGACCCATAACACTGAAGCTTTCTTT,CAWTHNTEAFF
NA,TRBV2,NA,TRBJ1-5,TGTGCCAGCAGGAAGGGAGAGTATAGCAATCAGCCCCAGCATTTT,CASRKGEYSNQPQHF
NA,TRBV5-1,NA,TRBJ2-7,TGCGCCAGCAGGGGCGGGATATCCTACGAGCAGTACTTC,CASRGGISYEQYF
TRBD2,TRBV30,NA,TRBJ2-2,TGTGCCTGGAGTGTACCTAGCGGTAATACCGGGGAGCTGTTTTTT,CAWSVPSGNTGELFF
TRBD2,TRBV7-3,NA,TRBJ2-1,TGTGCCAGCAGCGGTCCCGGCCTAGCGGGAGGATATGAGCAGTTCTTC,CASSGPGLAGGYEQFF
NA,TRBV9,few,TRBJ2-1,TGTGCCAGCAGCGTAGTGCGGGGATCCTACAATGAGCAGTTCTTC,CASSVVRGSYNEQFF
TRBD1,TRBV10-3,NA,TRBJ2-3,TGTGCCACCGGGACAGAGGCGGCAGATACGCAGTATTTT,CATGTEAADTQYF
TRBD1,TRBV19,NA,TRBJ1-5,TGTGCCACCTCGACAGGGTTACAGCCCCAGCATTTT,CATSTGLQPQHF
TRBD1,TRBV5-1,NA,TRBJ2-7,TGCGCCAGCAGCTTGTTTCAGGGGGCTGCCTACGAGCAGTACTTC,CASSLFQGAAYEQYF
TRBD2,TRBV6-1,few,TRBJ2-1,TGTGCCAGCAGTGAAACTTCCGGGACTATCCCCAATGAGCAGTTCTTC,CASSETSGTIPNEQFF
TRBD2,TRBV2,NA,TRBJ2-2,TGTGCCAGCACCGAGGAGGGAGGGCTTGTCGGGGAGCTGTTTTTT,CASTEEGGLVGELFF